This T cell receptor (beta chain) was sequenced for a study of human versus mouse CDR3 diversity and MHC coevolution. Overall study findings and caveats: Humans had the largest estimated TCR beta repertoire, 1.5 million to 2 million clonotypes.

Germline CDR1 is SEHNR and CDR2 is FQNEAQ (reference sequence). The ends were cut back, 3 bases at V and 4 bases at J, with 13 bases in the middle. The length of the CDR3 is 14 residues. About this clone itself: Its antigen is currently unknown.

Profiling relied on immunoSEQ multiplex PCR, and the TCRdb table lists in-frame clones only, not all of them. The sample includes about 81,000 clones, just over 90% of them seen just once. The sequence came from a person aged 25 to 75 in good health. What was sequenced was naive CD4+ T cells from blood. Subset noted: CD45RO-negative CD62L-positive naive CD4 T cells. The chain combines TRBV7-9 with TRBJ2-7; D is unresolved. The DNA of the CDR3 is TGTGCCAGCAGCTTGGAGCCTGGCGTTTACGAGCAGTACTTC. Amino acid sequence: CASSLEPGVYEQYF.